The 8 T cell receptor beta chains below come from one sample, sequenced in a study of blood T cell repertoires in COVID-19. Sequencing used immunoSEQ multiplex PCR; TCRdb keeps in-frame clones, though not all of them. The table lists 150,000 to 200,000 clones, 75% to 85% of them singletons, with around 15% in the top ten. The sequencing input was PBMCs or T cells enriched from blood (not recorded which). These receptors were obtained from a man aged 45 to 65 who had recovered from COVID-19.

The chain joins TRBV12-5 to TRBJ2-4; perhaps TRBD1 as D (6 bases). Deletions cut 2 bases from V and 7 bases from J, with 15 bases between. This CDR3 comprises 15 residues. Germline V gives CDR1 LGHNT, CDR2 FRNRAP. The CDR3 spells CASGLSTLRGNIQYF. CDR3 coding DNA: TGTGCTAGTGGTTTGTCCACCTTGAGGGGGAACATTCAGTACTTC.

This rearrangement joins TRBV18 to TRBJ1-4; 10 bases align to TRBD1. Trimming cost V 5 bases and J 7 bases; bases outside gene matches: 7. This CDR3 contains 15 residues. Germline V CDR1 and CDR2: KGHSH, LQKENI. The chain's CDR3 is CASSGGQGDGEKLFF. The CDR3 coding sequence is TGTGCCAGCTCAGGTGGACAGGGGGACGGTGAAAAACTGTTTTTT.

The chain recombines TRBV21-1 with TRBJ1-1; the tabulated D call, TRBD1, remains unverified against the DNA. TRBV21-1 has pseudogene status. This CDR3 comprises 16 residues. In nucleotides, the CDR3 is TGTGCCAGCAGCTCGGGCCCCAGGGGATGGGGCACTGAAGCTTTCTTT. It yields the protein CASSSGPRGWGTEAFF.

This clone occurred a few times. This sequence joins TRBV30 and TRBJ1-1, with no clear D. Germline lookup yields CDR1 GTSNPN and CDR2 SVGIG (reference sequence). This CDR3 is 11 amino acids long. V was pared by 4 bases and J by 3 bases, with 6 bases between. CDR3 protein: CAWTFDTEAFF. DNA of the CDR3: TGTGCCTGGACCTTTGACACTGAAGCTTTCTTT. The full variable domain, rest sourced from reference TRBV30 and TRBJ1-1, is SQTIHQWPATLVQPVGSPLSLECTVEGTSNPNLYWYRQAAGRGLQLLFYSVGIGQISSEVPQNLSASRPQDRQFILSSKKLLLSDSGFYLCAWTFDTEAFFGQGTRLTVV.

The rearrangement links TRBV2 to TRBJ2-5; 8 bases are shared with TRBD2. The trim removed 7 bases at V and 8 bases at J, leaving 9 bases unmatched. The CDR3 spans 13 residues. The germline CDR1 and CDR2 sequences are SNHLY and FYNNEI. The CDR3 DNA reads as TGTGCCAGCAATTCGGGGGGGCCCGGAACCCAGTACTTC. It encodes CASNSGGPGTQYF.

This clone showed up just a few times. The chain recombines TRBV5-4 with TRBJ1-5; D is unclear. CDR1 and CDR2 (germline): SGHNT, YYREEE (reference sequence). CDR3 length: 12 amino acids. Trimming took 4 bases from V and 3 from J, leaving 5 bases between them. This CDR3 reads CASSQDNQPQHF. CDR3 sequence (DNA): TGTGCCAGCAGCCAGGACAATCAGCCCCAGCATTTT.

The CDR3 loop is CASTDRPPNYGYTF. DNA for the CDR3: TGTGCCAGTACCGACAGGCCCCCTAACTATGGCTACACCTTC. The chain couples TRBV19 to TRBJ1-2; D is perhaps TRBD1 (6 bases). The V gene lost 7 bases and the J gene lost 0 bases, with 12 bases spanning the gap. CDR1 and CDR2 (germline): LNHDA, SQIVND (reference sequence). The CDR3 spans 14 residues.

This clone showed up just once. The genes are TRBV19 and TRBJ2-7; the match to TRBD1 covers 8 bases. The ends lost 3 bases at V and 3 bases at J; junction bases unmatched: 7. CDR3 length equals 15 residues. Germline-derived CDR1 and CDR2 are LNHDA and SQIVND (reference sequence). In DNA form, the CDR3 reads TGTGCCAGTAGTATGAGGGCAGGGGGCCTCTACGAGCAGTACTTC. Residues: CASSMRAGGLYEQYF.